A selection of T cell receptor beta chains follows, all from one sample in a study of blood T cell repertoires in COVID-19. TCRdb keeps only in-frame clones here, not all; method: immunoSEQ multiplex PCR. The sample comprises 250,000 or so clones, roughly 88% of which are singletons, and 1.5% to 2% rests with the top ten. Sequencing was carried out using PBMCs or T cells enriched from blood (not recorded which). Source of these receptors: a woman in her 50s who had recovered from COVID-19. CDR3s include the opening cysteine and the closing phenylalanine or tryptophan. The order of the fields is V gene, D gene, J gene, clone size, CDR3 protein, CDR3 DNA. A D gene is named only where the DNA matches it firmly. Rows give clone size only sometimes, using once, few, many, or a class for an expanded clone.

v_gene: TRBV3-1/TRBV3-2; d_gene: TRBD2; j_gene: TRBJ2-7; abundance: .; CDR3aa: CASSQGASGSAYEQYF; CDR3nt: TGTGCCAGCAGCCAAGGAGCTAGCGGGAGCGCCTACGAGCAGTACTTC
v_gene: TRBV14; d_gene: TRBD1; j_gene: TRBJ2-5; abundance: .; CDR3aa: CASSQAYRGRRETQYF; CDR3nt: TGTGCCAGCAGCCAAGCCTACAGGGGGCGCCGGGAGACCCAGTACTTC
v_gene: TRBV29-1; d_gene: TRBD1; j_gene: TRBJ1-2; abundance: .; CDR3aa: CSGSGGSTGYTF; CDR3nt: TGCAGCGGATCAGGGGGAAGTACCGGCTACACCTTC
v_gene: TRBV15; d_gene: .; j_gene: TRBJ1-2; abundance: .; CDR3aa: CATSRDRSSQGNYGYTF; CDR3nt: TGTGCCACCAGCAGAGATAGGTCGTCTCAGGGGAACTATGGCTACACCTTC
v_gene: TRBV24-1; d_gene: TRBD2; j_gene: TRBJ2-1; abundance: .; CDR3aa: CATKDAGGGYNEQFF; CDR3nt: TGTGCCACCAAGGATGCGGGAGGAGGCTACAATGAGCAGTTCTTC
v_gene: TRBV19; d_gene: .; j_gene: TRBJ1-3; abundance: .; CDR3aa: CASTDITFTGNTIYF; CDR3nt: TGTGCCAGTACCGACATTACATTCACTGGAAACACCATATATTTT
v_gene: TRBV3-1/TRBV3-2; d_gene: .; j_gene: TRBJ1-1; abundance: .; CDR3aa: CASSHRGGANTEAFF; CDR3nt: TGTGCCAGCAGCCACCGAGGGGGGGCAAACACTGAAGCTTTCTTT
v_gene: TRBV5-6; d_gene: TRBD1; j_gene: TRBJ1-2; abundance: .; CDR3aa: CASSLGRGPYGYTF; CDR3nt: TGTGCCAGCAGCTTGGGCAGGGGGCCCTATGGCTACACCTTC
v_gene: TRBV28; d_gene: TRBD1; j_gene: TRBJ2-7; abundance: .; CDR3aa: CASSPWTGDFSYEQYF; CDR3nt: TGTGCCAGCAGTCCTTGGACAGGGGACTTTTCCTACGAGCAGTACTTC
v_gene: TRBV28; d_gene: .; j_gene: TRBJ1-1; abundance: .; CDR3aa: CASSRGAGFTEAFF; CDR3nt: TGTGCCAGCAGCAGGGGCGCCGGGTTCACTGAAGCTTTCTTT
v_gene: TRBV6-5; d_gene: .; j_gene: TRBJ2-2; abundance: .; CDR3aa: CASNARPSLGGELFF; CDR3nt: TGTGCCAGCAACGCAAGGCCGTCCCTAGGCGGGGAGCTGTTTTTT
v_gene: TRBV6-5; d_gene: TRBD1; j_gene: TRBJ2-3; abundance: .; CDR3aa: CASSHPGQVPDTQYF; CDR3nt: TGTGCCAGCAGTCACCCGGGACAGGTGCCAGATACGCAGTATTTT
v_gene: TRBV4-2; d_gene: TRBD2; j_gene: TRBJ2-1; abundance: .; CDR3aa: CASSPRLAGEDSDEQFF; CDR3nt: TGTGCCAGCAGCCCCCGACTAGCGGGAGAAGATAGTGATGAGCAGTTCTTC
v_gene: TRBV7-9; d_gene: TRBD2; j_gene: TRBJ2-1; abundance: once; CDR3aa: CASSLVPGTSGYDEQFF; CDR3nt: TGTGCCAGCAGCTTAGTCCCCGGGACTAGCGGGTATGATGAGCAGTTCTTC
v_gene: TRBV10-3; d_gene: TRBD1; j_gene: TRBJ1-6; abundance: .; CDR3aa: CAIRPDRDNSPLHF; CDR3nt: TGTGCCATCAGGCCTGACAGGGACAATTCACCCCTCCACTTT
v_gene: TRBV28; d_gene: .; j_gene: TRBJ2-7; abundance: .; CDR3aa: CASRPQTGHQLLVRVNEQYF; CDR3nt: TGTGCCAGCAGACCACAAACAGGGCATCAGCTGTTAGTTCGGGTTAACGAGCAGTACTTC
v_gene: TRBV7-8; d_gene: TRBD2; j_gene: TRBJ2-5; abundance: .; CDR3aa: CASSPGRGFETQYF; CDR3nt: TGTGCCAGCAGCCCCGGGCGGGGGTTTGAGACCCAGTACTTC
v_gene: TRBV7-9; d_gene: .; j_gene: TRBJ2-3; abundance: .; CDR3aa: CASSLSGGTQYF; CDR3nt: TGTGCCAGCAGCCTATCCGGGGGTACGCAGTATTTT
v_gene: TRBV19; d_gene: .; j_gene: TRBJ1-2; abundance: .; CDR3aa: CASNVAGVYGYTF; CDR3nt: TGTGCCAGTAACGTAGCAGGGGTTTATGGCTACACCTTC
v_gene: TRBV4-1; d_gene: .; j_gene: TRBJ2-5; abundance: .; CDR3aa: CASSQDTTGQETQYF; CDR3nt: TGCGCCAGCAGCCAAGATACGACAGGCCAAGAGACCCAGTACTTC
v_gene: TRBV7-9; d_gene: .; j_gene: TRBJ1-1; abundance: .; CDR3aa: CASSPRADTEAFF; CDR3nt: TGTGCCAGCAGCCCCAGGGCCGACACTGAAGCTTTCTTT
v_gene: TRBV10-3; d_gene: .; j_gene: TRBJ1-5; abundance: .; CDR3aa: CAISAGGNQPQHF; CDR3nt: TGTGCCATCAGTGCGGGGGGCAATCAGCCCCAGCATTTT
v_gene: TRBV27; d_gene: .; j_gene: TRBJ1-5; abundance: .; CDR3aa: CASSLSRYSNQPQHF; CDR3nt: TGTGCCAGCAGTTTATCGAGATATAGCAATCAGCCCCAGCATTTT
v_gene: TRBV6-1; d_gene: .; j_gene: TRBJ2-5; abundance: .; CDR3aa: CASSDGWSPPQETQYF; CDR3nt: TGTGCCAGCAGTGACGGGTGGAGTCCCCCGCAAGAGACCCAGTACTTC
v_gene: TRBV3-1/TRBV3-2; d_gene: .; j_gene: TRBJ1-1; abundance: .; CDR3aa: CASRSLSRGNTEAFF; CDR3nt: TGTGCCAGCAGGTCCCTTTCCAGGGGGAACACTGAAGCTTTCTTT
v_gene: TRBV19; d_gene: TRBD1; j_gene: TRBJ1-2; abundance: .; CDR3aa: CASSSRDRDGYTF; CDR3nt: TGTGCCAGTAGTTCCCGGGACAGGGATGGCTACACCTTC
v_gene: TRBV11-2; d_gene: .; j_gene: TRBJ1-4; abundance: .; CDR3aa: CASSLSHRVVEKLFF; CDR3nt: TGTGCCAGCAGCTTATCCCACAGGGTGGTTGAAAAACTGTTTTTT
v_gene: TRBV3-1/TRBV3-2; d_gene: .; j_gene: TRBJ1-5; abundance: .; CDR3aa: CASSPQFNQPQHF; CDR3nt: TGTGCCAGCAGCCCCCAATTCAATCAGCCCCAGCATTTT
v_gene: TRBV7-8; d_gene: .; j_gene: TRBJ2-1; abundance: few; CDR3aa: CASSPLSSYNEQFF; CDR3nt: TGTGCCAGCAGTCCGTTGAGCTCCTACAATGAGCAGTTCTTC
v_gene: TRBV4-1; d_gene: .; j_gene: TRBJ1-3; abundance: few; CDR3aa: CASSRLNGGNTIYF; CDR3nt: TGCGCCAGCAGCCGCCTAAACGGGGGAAACACCATATATTTT
v_gene: TRBV23-1; d_gene: TRBD1; j_gene: TRBJ1-4; abundance: .; CDR3aa: CASRPRQGRGEKLFF; CDR3nt: TGCGCCAGCAGGCCACGACAGGGGCGGGGAGAAAAACTGTTTTTT
v_gene: TRBV28; d_gene: TRBD1; j_gene: TRBJ2-3; abundance: .; CDR3aa: CASTGERGYRTDTQYF; CDR3nt: TGTGCCAGTACAGGGGAGAGGGGATACCGCACAGATACGCAGTATTTT
v_gene: TRBV27; d_gene: TRBD2; j_gene: TRBJ2-1; abundance: .; CDR3aa: CASSLGTSGRAQGEQFF; CDR3nt: TGTGCCAGCAGTCTCGGGACTAGCGGGAGGGCCCAGGGTGAGCAGTTCTTC
v_gene: TRBV18; d_gene: .; j_gene: TRBJ1-1; abundance: .; CDR3aa: CASSPRQTTNTEAFF; CDR3nt: TGTGCCAGCTCACCTCGACAAACGACGAACACTGAAGCTTTCTTT
v_gene: TRBV5-1; d_gene: TRBD1; j_gene: TRBJ1-3; abundance: .; CDR3aa: CASSLAGTDGISGNTIYF; CDR3nt: TGCGCCAGCAGCTTGGCCGGGACAGATGGGATCTCTGGAAACACCATATATTTT
v_gene: TRBV2; d_gene: TRBD1; j_gene: TRBJ2-7; abundance: .; CDR3aa: CASSDRDRYEQYF; CDR3nt: TGTGCCAGCAGTGATAGGGACAGATACGAGCAGTACTTC
v_gene: TRBV7-6; d_gene: .; j_gene: TRBJ2-2; abundance: .; CDR3aa: CASSSAGRLYTGELFF; CDR3nt: TGTGCCAGCAGCTCAGCCGGGAGATTGTACACCGGGGAGCTGTTTTTT
v_gene: TRBV19; d_gene: TRBD1; j_gene: TRBJ2-7; abundance: .; CDR3aa: CASSIEIFLGTGGAEQYF; CDR3nt: TGTGCCAGTAGTATAGAGATATTCCTGGGGACAGGGGGCGCCGAGCAGTACTTC
v_gene: TRBV21-1; d_gene: .; j_gene: TRBJ2-1; abundance: .; CDR3aa: CASIQGDSAYNEQFF; CDR3nt: TGTGCCAGCATCCAAGGGGACTCGGCCTACAATGAGCAGTTCTTC
v_gene: TRBV9; d_gene: .; j_gene: TRBJ2-2; abundance: .; CDR3aa: CASSVITGELFF; CDR3nt: TGTGCCAGCAGCGTTATCACCGGGGAGCTGTTTTTT
v_gene: TRBV3-1/TRBV3-2; d_gene: TRBD2; j_gene: TRBJ2-3; abundance: .; CDR3aa: CASSQAGLAGREQYF; CDR3nt: TGTGCCAGCAGCCAAGCGGGACTAGCGGGTCGAGAGCAGTATTTT
v_gene: TRBV5-1; d_gene: .; j_gene: TRBJ1-1; abundance: .; CDR3aa: CASSLGASTGQNTEAFF; CDR3nt: TGCGCCAGCAGCTTGGGAGCTTCAACAGGACAGAACACTGAAGCTTTCTTT
v_gene: TRBV18; d_gene: .; j_gene: TRBJ1-1; abundance: .; CDR3aa: CASSLMNTEAFF; CDR3nt: TGTGCCAGCTCACTTATGAACACTGAAGCTTTCTTT
v_gene: TRBV4-2; d_gene: .; j_gene: TRBJ1-3; abundance: .; CDR3aa: CASSQRGSGNTIYF; CDR3nt: TGTGCCAGCAGCCAAAGAGGATCTGGAAACACCATATATTTT
v_gene: TRBV2; d_gene: .; j_gene: TRBJ1-1; abundance: few; CDR3aa: CASTGGDRTEAFF; CDR3nt: TGTGCCAGCACCGGAGGGGATCGGACTGAAGCTTTCTTT
v_gene: TRBV6-5; d_gene: TRBD1; j_gene: TRBJ2-3; abundance: .; CDR3aa: CASGYQGVRTDTQYF; CDR3nt: TGTGCCAGCGGATATCAGGGGGTGCGCACAGATACGCAGTATTTT
v_gene: TRBV7-6; d_gene: .; j_gene: TRBJ1-1; abundance: .; CDR3aa: CASSFALSGARTEAFF; CDR3nt: TGTGCCAGCAGCTTTGCCCTCAGTGGGGCTCGCACTGAAGCTTTCTTT
v_gene: TRBV5-4; d_gene: TRBD1; j_gene: TRBJ1-2; abundance: .; CDR3aa: CASSARQGVVYGYTF; CDR3nt: TGTGCCAGCAGCGCCAGACAGGGGGTCGTCTATGGCTACACCTTC
v_gene: TRBV2; d_gene: TRBD1; j_gene: TRBJ1-4; abundance: once; CDR3aa: CASTRGGQFNEKLFF; CDR3nt: TGTGCCAGCACCCGGGGGGGACAGTTTAATGAAAAACTGTTTTTT
v_gene: TRBV2; d_gene: TRBD2; j_gene: TRBJ2-3; abundance: .; CDR3aa: CATRVAGGTDTQYF; CDR3nt: TGTGCCACCCGGGTTGCGGGAGGGACCGATACGCAGTATTTT